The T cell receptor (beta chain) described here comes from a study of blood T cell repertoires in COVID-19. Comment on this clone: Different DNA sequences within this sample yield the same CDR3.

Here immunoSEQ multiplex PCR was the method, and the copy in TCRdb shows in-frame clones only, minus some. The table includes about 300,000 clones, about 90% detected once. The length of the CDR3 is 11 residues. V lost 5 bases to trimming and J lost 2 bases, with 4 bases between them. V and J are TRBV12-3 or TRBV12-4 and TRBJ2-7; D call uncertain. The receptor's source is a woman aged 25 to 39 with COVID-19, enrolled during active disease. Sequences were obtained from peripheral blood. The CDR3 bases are TGTGCCAGCAGTGTCACCTACGAGCAGTACTTC. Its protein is CASSVTYEQYF.